This T cell receptor beta chain is from a study of identical twins. This clonotype has more than one count but fewer than ten. Its antigen is not identified. This CDR3 spans 15 amino acids. J was trimmed by 3 bases and V by 3 bases; bases with no gene match: 0. Germline lookup yields CDR1 SGHTA and CDR2 FQGTGA. General study points: For monozygotic twins, models underestimated out-of-frame TCR alpha sharing.

With template switching, a universal primer site was added, and the cDNA carried unique molecular identifiers. TCRdb processed the 5' RACE reads anew with MiXCR; each CDR3 protein has one entry. This table has 200,000 or so distinct CDR3 sequences, about 7.5% appearing once. These records were also assigned to another study, of yellow fever vaccine responses in identical twins.

This chain joins TRBV7-3 and TRBJ1-6, with 9 bases aligning to TRBD1. Sequencing was carried out using memory (CD45RO+) T cells sorted from blood. The source of this sequence is a woman between 18 and 29 years old in good health. Written as DNA, the CDR3 is TGTGCCAGCAGCTTGGGACAGGGCTATAATTCACCCCTCCACTTT. It encodes CASSLGQGYNSPLHF.